This TCR beta chain was recorded in a study of T-cell memory formation after mild COVID-19. Findings and caveats of the study: A balance of CD4 and CD8 characterized clones contracting day 15 to 85, whereas later expanders leaned CD4+. The finding that pre-infection memory included some responding clones suggested that cross-reactive memory joined.

As regards this clonotype: Its specificity is unknown.

This CDR3 has 14 residues. Per germline, CDR1 MDHEN and CDR2 SYDVKM. The J segment lost 6 bases and the V segment lost 2 bases, leaving 6 bases of the junction unmatched. One entry per CDR3 protein, called by TCRdb with MiXCR from the 5' RACE reads. The sample gives 300,000 to 400,000 distinct CDR3 sequences, approximately 12% of which show up once; roughly 23% is in the top ten. The sequenced sample was PBMCs or a T cell subset sorted from them (not recorded which). The TCR was taken from a man between 18 and 29 years old who had mild COVID-19 (a few samples of this study predate the infection). Cell type and time point are not known. The gene calls are TRBV28 and TRBJ1-2; 7 bases are shared with TRBD1. CDR3 sequence: CASSLVTGNNGYTF. As DNA, the CDR3 is TGTGCCAGCAGTTTAGTGACAGGGAACAATGGCTACACCTTC.